The TCR beta chain under discussion was sequenced for a study of T cell changes during pregnancy in multiple sclerosis. Germline V gives CDR1 MGHRA, CDR2 YSYEKL. There are 14 residues in the CDR3. The ends lost 4 bases at V and 2 bases at J; junction bases unmatched: 2. Some clones are missing from TCRdb's copy, which holds only in-frame ones; the method was immunoSEQ multiplex PCR. The table records approximately 89,000 clones, around 94% of them present only once. The rearrangement uses TRBV4-1 and TRBJ1-1; 9 bases agree with TRBD1. The clonotype was recovered from a female donor with multiple sclerosis, enrolled in a pregnancy study. Sequences were derived from peripheral blood, sampled in the third trimester of pregnancy. The CDR3 loop is CASSRTGENTEAFF. The CDR3 DNA reads as TGCGCCAGCAGCCGGACAGGGGAAAACACTGAAGCTTTCTTT.